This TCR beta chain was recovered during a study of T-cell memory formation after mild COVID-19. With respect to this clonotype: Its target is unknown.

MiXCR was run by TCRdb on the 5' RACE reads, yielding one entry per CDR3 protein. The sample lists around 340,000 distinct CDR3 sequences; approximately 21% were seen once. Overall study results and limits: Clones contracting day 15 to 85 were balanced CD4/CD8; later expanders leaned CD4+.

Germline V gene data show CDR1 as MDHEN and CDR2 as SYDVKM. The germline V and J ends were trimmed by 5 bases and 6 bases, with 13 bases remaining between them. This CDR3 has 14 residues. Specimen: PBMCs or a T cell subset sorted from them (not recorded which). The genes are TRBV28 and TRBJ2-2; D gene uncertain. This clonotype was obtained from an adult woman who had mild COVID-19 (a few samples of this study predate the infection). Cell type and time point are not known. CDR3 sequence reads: CASSPSDKAGELFF. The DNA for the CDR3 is TGTGCCAGCAGTCCCTCCGACAAAGCCGGGGAGCTGTTTTTT.